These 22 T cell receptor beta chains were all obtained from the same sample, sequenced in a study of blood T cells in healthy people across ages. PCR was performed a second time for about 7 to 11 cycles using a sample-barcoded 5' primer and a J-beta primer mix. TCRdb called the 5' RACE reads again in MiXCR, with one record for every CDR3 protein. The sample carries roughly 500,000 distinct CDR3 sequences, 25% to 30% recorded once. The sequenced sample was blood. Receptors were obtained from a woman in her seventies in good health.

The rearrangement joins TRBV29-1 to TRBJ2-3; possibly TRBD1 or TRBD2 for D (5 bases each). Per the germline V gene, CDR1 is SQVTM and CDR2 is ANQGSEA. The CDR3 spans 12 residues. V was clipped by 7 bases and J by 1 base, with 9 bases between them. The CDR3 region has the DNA TGCAGCGATAGGGGACGCACAGATACGCAGTATTTT. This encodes CSDRGRTDTQYF.

CDR3 amino acids: CASSLGRRLNAYTF. CDR3 DNA sequence: TGTGCCAGCAGCCTGGGTCGACGGTTGAATGCCTACACCTTC. The gene calls are TRBV12-3 or TRBV12-4 and TRBJ1-2, with no clear D. The V end was cut by 6 bases, the J end by 10 bases, with 21 bases between. This CDR3 has 14 residues.

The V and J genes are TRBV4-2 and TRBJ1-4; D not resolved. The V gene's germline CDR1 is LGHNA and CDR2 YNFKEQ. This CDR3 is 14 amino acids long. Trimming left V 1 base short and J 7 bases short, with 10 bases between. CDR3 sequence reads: CASSQGSGFEKLFF. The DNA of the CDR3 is TGTGCCAGCAGCCAAGGGTCGGGCTTTGAAAAACTGTTTTTT.

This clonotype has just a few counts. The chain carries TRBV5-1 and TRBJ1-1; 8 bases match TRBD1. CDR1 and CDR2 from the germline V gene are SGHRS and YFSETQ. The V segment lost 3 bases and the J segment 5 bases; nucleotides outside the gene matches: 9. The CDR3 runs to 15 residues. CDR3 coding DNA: TGCGCCAGCAGCTGGAGTACAGGGGGGAAGACTGAAGCTTTCTTT. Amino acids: CASSWSTGGKTEAFF. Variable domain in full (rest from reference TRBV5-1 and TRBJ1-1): KAGVTQTPRYLIKTRGQQVTLSCSPISGHRSVSWYQQTPGQGLQFLFEYFSETQRNKGNFPGRFSGRQFSNSRSEMNVSTLELGDSALYLCASSWSTGGKTEAFFGQGTRLTVV.

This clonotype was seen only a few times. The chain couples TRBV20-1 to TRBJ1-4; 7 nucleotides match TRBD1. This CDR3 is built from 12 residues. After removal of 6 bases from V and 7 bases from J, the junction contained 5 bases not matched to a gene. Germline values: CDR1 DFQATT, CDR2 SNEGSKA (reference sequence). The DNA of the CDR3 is TGCAGTGCGGACCGACAGGGTGAAAAACTGTTTTTT. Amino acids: CSADRQGEKLFF.

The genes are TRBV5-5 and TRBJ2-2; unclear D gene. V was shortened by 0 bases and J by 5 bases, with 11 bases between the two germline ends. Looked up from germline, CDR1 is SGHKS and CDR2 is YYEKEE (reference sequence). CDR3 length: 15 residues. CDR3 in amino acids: CASSLGVASTGELFF. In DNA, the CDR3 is TGTGCCAGCAGCTTGGGGGTTGCGTCAACCGGGGAGCTGTTTTTT.

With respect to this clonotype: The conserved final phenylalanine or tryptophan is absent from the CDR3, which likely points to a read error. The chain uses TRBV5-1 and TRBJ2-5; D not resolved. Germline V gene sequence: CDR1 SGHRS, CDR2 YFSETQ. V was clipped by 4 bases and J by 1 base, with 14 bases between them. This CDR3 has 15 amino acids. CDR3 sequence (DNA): TGCGCCAGCAGCCCGGAGCACCCTTTCCAAGAGACCCAGTACCTC. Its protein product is CASSPEHPFQETQYL.

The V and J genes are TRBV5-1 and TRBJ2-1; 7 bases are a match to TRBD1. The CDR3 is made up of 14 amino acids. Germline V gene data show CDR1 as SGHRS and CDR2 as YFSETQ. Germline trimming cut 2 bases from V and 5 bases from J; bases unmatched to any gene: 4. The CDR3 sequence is CASSLGQENNEQFF. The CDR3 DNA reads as TGCGCCAGCAGCTTAGGACAGGAGAACAATGAGCAGTTCTTC. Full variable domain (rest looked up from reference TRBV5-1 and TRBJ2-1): KAGVTQTPRYLIKTRGQQVTLSCSPISGHRSVSWYQQTPGQGLQFLFEYFSETQRNKGNFPGRFSGRQFSNSRSEMNVSTLELGDSALYLCASSLGQENNEQFFGPGTRLTVL.

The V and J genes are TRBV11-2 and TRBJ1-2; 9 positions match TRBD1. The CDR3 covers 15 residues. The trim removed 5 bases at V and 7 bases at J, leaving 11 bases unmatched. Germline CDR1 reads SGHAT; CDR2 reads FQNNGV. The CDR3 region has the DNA TGTGCCAGCAGCCCGAGACAGGGGGGGATGTTTGGCTACACCTTC. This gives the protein CASSPRQGGMFGYTF.

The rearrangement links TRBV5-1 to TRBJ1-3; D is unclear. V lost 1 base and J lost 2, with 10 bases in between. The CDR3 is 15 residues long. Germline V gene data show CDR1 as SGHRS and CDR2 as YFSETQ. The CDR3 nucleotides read TGCGCCAGCAGCTTGAATATAGGGCCTGGAAACACCATATATTTT. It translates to CASSLNIGPGNTIYF.

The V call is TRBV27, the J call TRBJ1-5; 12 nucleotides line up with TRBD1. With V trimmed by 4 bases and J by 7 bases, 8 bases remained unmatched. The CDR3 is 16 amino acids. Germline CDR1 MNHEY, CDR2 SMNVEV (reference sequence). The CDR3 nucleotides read TGTGCCAGCAGTTCTATGGGGACAGGGGGCCAACAGCCCCAGCATTTT. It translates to CASSSMGTGGQQPQHF.

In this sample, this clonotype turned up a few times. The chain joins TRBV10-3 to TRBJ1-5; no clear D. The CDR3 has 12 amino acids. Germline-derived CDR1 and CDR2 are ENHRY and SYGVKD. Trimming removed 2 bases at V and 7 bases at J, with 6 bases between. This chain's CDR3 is CAISEGYQPQHF. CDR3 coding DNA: TGTGCCATCAGTGAGGGGTACCAGCCCCAGCATTTT.

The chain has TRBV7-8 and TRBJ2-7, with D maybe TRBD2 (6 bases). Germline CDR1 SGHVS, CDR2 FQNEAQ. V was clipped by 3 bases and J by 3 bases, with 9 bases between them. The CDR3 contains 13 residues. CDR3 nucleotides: TGTGCCAGCAGCTTGGAGGGAAACTACGAGCAGTACGTC. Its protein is CASSLEGNYEQYV.

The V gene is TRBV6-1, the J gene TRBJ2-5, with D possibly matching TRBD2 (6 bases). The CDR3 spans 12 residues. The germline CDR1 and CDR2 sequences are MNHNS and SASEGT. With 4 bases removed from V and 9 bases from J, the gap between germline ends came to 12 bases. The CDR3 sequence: CASSVGLPPQYF. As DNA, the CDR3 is TGTGCCAGCAGTGTGGGACTCCCTCCCCAGTACTTC.

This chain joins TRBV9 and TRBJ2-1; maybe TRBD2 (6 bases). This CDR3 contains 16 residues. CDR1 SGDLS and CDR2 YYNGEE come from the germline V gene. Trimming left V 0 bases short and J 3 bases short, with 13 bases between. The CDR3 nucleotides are TGTGCCAGCAGCGTAGTAATGGCGGGGAACTACAATGAGCAGTTCTTC. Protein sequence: CASSVVMAGNYNEQFF.

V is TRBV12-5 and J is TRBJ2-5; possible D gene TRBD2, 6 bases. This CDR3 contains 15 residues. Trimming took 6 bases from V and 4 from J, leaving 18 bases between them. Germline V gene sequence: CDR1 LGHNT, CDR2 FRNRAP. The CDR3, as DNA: TGTGCTAGTGGATTCCGGGCCTCCGGGGGAGAGACCCAGTACTTC. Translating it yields CASGFRASGGETQYF. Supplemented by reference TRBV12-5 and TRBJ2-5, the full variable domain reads DARVTQTPRHKVTEMGQEVTMRCQPILGHNTVFWYRQTMMQGLELLAYFRNRAPLDDSGMPKDRFSAEMPDATLATLKIQPSEPRDSAVYFCASGFRASGGETQYFGPGTRLLVL.

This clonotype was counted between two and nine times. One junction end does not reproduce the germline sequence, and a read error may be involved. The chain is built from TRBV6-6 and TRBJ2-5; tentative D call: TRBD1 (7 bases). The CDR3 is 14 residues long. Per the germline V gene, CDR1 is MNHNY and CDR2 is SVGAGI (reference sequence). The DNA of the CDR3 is TGTGCCGGCAGTTGGGGGGACAGCCAAGAGACCCGGTACTTC. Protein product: CAGSWGDSQETRYF.

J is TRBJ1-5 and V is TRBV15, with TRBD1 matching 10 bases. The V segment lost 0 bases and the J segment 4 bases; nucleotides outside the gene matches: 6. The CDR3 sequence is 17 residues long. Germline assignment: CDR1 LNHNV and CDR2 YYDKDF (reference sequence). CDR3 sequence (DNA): TGTGCCACCAGCAGAGATTATCCGGACAGGGGGAATCAGCCCCAGCATTTT. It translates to CATSRDYPDRGNQPQHF.

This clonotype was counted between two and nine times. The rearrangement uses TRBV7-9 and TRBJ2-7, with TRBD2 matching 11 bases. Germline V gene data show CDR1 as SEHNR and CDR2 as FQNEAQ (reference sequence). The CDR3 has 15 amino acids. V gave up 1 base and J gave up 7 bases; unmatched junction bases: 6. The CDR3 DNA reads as TGTGCCAGCAGCTTAGGTAGCGGGGGGGCGAGAGAGCAGTACTTC. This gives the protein CASSLGSGGAREQYF.

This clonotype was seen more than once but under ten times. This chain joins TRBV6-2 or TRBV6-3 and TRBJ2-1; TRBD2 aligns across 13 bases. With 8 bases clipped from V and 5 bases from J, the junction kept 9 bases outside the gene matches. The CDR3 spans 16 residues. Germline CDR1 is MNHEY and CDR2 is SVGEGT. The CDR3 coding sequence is TGTGCCAGCCGGCCTGTACTAGCGGGGGGGGACAATGAGCAGTTCTTC. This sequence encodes CASRPVLAGGDNEQFF.

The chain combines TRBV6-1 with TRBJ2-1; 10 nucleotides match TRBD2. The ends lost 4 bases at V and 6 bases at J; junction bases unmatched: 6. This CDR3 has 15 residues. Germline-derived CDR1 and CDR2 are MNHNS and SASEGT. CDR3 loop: CASSGRSGGANEQFF. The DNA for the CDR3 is TGTGCCAGCAGTGGAAGGAGCGGGGGGGCCAATGAGCAGTTCTTC.

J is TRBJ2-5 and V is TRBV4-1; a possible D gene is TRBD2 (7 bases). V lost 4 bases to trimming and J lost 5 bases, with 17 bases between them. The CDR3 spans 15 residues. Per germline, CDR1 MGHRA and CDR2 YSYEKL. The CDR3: CASSPLGGRRETQYF. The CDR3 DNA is TGCGCCAGCAGCCCTCTGGGGGGGCGACGGGAGACCCAGTACTTC.